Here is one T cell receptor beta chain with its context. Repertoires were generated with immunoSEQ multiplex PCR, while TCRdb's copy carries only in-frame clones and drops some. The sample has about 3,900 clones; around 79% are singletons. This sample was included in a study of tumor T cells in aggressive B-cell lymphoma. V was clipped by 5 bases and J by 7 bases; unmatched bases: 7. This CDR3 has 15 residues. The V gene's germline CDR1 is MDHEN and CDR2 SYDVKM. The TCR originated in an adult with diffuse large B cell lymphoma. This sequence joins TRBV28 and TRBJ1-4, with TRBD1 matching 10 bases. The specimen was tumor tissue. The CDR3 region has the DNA TGTGCCAGCAGTATAAGACAGGGGGCATCTGAAAAACTGTTTTTT. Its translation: CASSIRQGASEKLFF.